This T cell receptor (beta chain) came from a study of metastatic and nonmetastatic thyroid tumors. As handled by the study authors: The distant-metastasis classifier for papillary thyroid cancer was built from CDR3 differences across clinicopathological groups. With MiXCR, TCRdb called clones anew from the PCR reads. V and J calls and clone size were set by TCRdb, not the authors. The sample carries tens of thousands of clones, about 12% recorded once. Among the patients, none had received any treatment before thyroid surgery. Germline V gene sequence: CDR1 SNHLY, CDR2 FYNNEI. V was trimmed by 3 bases and J by 0 bases, leaving 9 bases between them. The CDR3 is 15 amino acids. This clone was detected ten times or more.

The V and J genes are TRBV2 and TRBJ2-1; no clear D gene. The TCR originated in a male donor with papillary thyroid cancer or a benign thyroid nodule (not recorded which). Some clones in this sample may be carry-over from other donors' samples. Sequencing was performed on blood. The CDR3 sequence is CASSDYPASYNEQFF. CDR3 sequence (DNA): TGTGCCAGCAGTGATTACCCCGCCTCCTACAATGAGCAGTTCTTC.